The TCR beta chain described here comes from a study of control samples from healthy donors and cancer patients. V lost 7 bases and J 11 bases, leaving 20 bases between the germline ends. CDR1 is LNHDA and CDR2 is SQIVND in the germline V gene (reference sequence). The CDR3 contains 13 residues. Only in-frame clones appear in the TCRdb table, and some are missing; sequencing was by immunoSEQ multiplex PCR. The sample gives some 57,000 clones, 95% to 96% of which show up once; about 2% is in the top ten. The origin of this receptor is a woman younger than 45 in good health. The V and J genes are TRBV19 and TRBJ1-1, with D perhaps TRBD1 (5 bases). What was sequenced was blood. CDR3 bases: TGTGCCAGTAAGGGGACCTTGAAGCACGGGGCTTTCTTT. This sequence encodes CASKGTLKHGAFF.